The TCR beta chain under discussion was sequenced for a study of control samples from healthy donors and cancer patients. Here immunoSEQ multiplex PCR was the method, and the copy in TCRdb shows in-frame clones only, minus some. The sample shows 75,000 to 100,000 clones, around 87% of them seen only once. Sequencing was carried out using blood. The source is a woman aged 50 to 65 in good health.

In DNA form, the CDR3 reads TGTGCCAGTAGCGGGATTAGCGGGTGGAGCACCGGGGAGCTGTTTTTT. Translated: CASSGISGWSTGELFF. This chain uses TRBV19 with TRBJ2-2; 7 nucleotides agree with TRBD2. This CDR3 region has 16 residues. In germline, CDR1 is LNHDA, CDR2 SQIVND (reference sequence). Trimming removed 6 bases from V and 4 bases from J; junction bases left unmatched: 11.